This record looks at one T cell receptor beta chain sequence and its context. Germline assignment: CDR1 SGHNT and CDR2 YYREEE (reference sequence). V lost 0 bases and J lost 10; bases outside the gene matches: 11. The CDR3 is 16 residues long. In the study's own analysis: By means of reference gene primer amplification, nucleated cell counts were estimated. TCRdb's copy holds only in-frame clones and misses some; the assay was immunoSEQ multiplex PCR. The V and J calls and the clone size are those of that table, but D and trimming were determined from the DNA. The data hold approximately 300,000 clones, with 85% to 90% observed a single time. Participant-given clinical history determined each cohort assignment. Recovered status applied to Cohort 3 donors who had two consecutive negative PCRs. It also applied to those with clearance or with symptom resolution. These data are taken from a study of blood T cell repertoires in COVID-19. Study-level information: Both acute and convalescent COVID-19 samples were obtained from the United States, Italy and Spain.

The V gene is TRBV5-4, the J gene TRBJ2-1; 9 positions match TRBD1. The TCR was taken from a woman under 30 who had recovered from COVID-19. The specimen sequenced was PBMCs or T cells enriched from blood (not recorded which). CDR3 DNA: TGTGCCAGCAGCTTGGCCGGGACAGGGTTGATTCACGAGCAGTTCTTC. It encodes CASSLAGTGLIHEQFF.